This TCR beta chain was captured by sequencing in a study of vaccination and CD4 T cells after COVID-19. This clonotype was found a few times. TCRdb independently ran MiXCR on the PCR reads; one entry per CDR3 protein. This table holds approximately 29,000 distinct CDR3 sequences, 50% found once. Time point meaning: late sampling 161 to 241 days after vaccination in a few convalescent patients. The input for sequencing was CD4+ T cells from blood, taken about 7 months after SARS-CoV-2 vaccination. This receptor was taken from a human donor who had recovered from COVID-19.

The DNA for the CDR3 is TGTGCCAGCAGTACGTCTTGGCAGGGACAAGAGACCCAGTACTTC. Translated, it gives CASSTSWQGQETQYF. This sequence joins TRBV6-1 and TRBJ2-5, with D tentatively TRBD1 (5 bases). The length of the CDR3 is 15 residues. Germline loops: CDR1 MNHNS, CDR2 SASEGT. V was cut by 5 bases and J by 2 bases, with 15 bases left in between.